This T cell receptor (beta chain) was identified in a study of T-cell reconstitution after alpha-beta-depleted transplantation in children. Study-wide results and limits: It was newly produced T cells that mostly accounted for T-cell counts and diversity one year after transplant. Alpha-beta T cells about two months after transplant reportedly derived from several hundred expanded graft clones.

The CDR3 consists of 12 residues. Germline CDR1 reads LNHDA; CDR2 reads SQIVND (reference sequence). V was pared by 3 bases and J by 5 bases, with 5 bases between. A word on this clonotype: Its specificity is not known.

Preparation of the TCRbeta library was carried out with unique molecular identifiers. Each CDR3 protein gets one entry after TCRdb re-called the PCR reads with MiXCR. The profile shows a few hundred thousand distinct CDR3 sequences, about a tenth of them singletons. The TCR sequence derives from a child under three years old with acute myeloid leukemia, due to receive a stem cell transplant. The chain joins TRBV19 to TRBJ1-5; D call uncertain. Sequences were derived from PBMCs, sampled before TCRalphabeta/CD19-depleted stem cell transplant. CDR3 sequence (DNA): TGTGCCAGTAGTATGAGCCATCAGCCCCAGCATTTT. It yields the protein CASSMSHQPQHF.